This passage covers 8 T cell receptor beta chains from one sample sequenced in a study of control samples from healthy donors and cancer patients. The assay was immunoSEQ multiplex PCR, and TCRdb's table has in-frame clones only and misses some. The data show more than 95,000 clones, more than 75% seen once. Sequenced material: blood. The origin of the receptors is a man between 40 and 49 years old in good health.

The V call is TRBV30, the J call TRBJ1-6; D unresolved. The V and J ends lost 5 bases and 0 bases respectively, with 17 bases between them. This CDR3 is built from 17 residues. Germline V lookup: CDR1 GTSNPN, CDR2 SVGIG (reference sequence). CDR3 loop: CAWPMYWVGSYNSPLHF. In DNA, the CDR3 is TGTGCCTGGCCTATGTATTGGGTGGGCTCCTATAATTCACCCCTCCACTTT.

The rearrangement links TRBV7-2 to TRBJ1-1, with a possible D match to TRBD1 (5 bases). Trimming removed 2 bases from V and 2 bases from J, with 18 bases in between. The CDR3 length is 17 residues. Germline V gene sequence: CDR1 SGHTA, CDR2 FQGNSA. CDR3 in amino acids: CASSLFPAGRFNTEAFF. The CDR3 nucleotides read TGTGCCAGCAGCTTATTTCCAGCAGGGAGGTTCAACACTGAAGCTTTCTTT.

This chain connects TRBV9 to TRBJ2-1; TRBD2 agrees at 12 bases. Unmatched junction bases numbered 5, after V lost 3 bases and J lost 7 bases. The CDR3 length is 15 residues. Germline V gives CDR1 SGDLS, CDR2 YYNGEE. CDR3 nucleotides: TGTGCCAGCAGCGCCCTAGCGGGGGGGCAGAATGAGCAGTTCTTC. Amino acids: CASSALAGGQNEQFF.

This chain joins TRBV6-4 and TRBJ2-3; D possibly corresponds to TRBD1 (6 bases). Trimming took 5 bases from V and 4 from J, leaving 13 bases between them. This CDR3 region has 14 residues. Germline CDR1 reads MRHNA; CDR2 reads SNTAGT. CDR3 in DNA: TGTGCCAGCAGTCAGGACAGAGTAGCAGATACGCAGTATTTT. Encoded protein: CASSQDRVADTQYF.

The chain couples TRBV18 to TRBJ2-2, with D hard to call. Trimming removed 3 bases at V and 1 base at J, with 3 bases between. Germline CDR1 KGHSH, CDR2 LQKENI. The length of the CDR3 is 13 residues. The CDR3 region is CASSPGNTGELFF. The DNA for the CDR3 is TGTGCCAGCTCACCGGGGAACACCGGGGAGCTGTTTTTT.

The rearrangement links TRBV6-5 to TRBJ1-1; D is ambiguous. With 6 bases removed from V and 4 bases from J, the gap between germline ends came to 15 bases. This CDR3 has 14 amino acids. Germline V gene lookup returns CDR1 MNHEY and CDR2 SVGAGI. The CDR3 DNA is TGTGCCAGCAGACGAAAAAGCGGAGGCACTGAAGCTTTCTTT. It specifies CASRRKSGGTEAFF.

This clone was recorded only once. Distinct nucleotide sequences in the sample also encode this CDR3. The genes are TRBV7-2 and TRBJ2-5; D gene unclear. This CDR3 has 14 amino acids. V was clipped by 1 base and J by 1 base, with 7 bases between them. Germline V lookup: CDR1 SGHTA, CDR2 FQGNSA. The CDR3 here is CASSLGPFQETQYF. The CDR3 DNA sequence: TGTGCCAGCAGCTTAGGTCCCTTCCAAGAGACCCAGTACTTC.

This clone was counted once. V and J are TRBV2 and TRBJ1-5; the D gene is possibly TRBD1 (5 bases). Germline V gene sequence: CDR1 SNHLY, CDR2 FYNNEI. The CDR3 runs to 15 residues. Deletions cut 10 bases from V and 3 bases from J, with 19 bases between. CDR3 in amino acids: CATSQWGGYNQPQHF. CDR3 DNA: TGTGCCACCTCTCAATGGGGGGGTTACAATCAGCCCCAGCATTTT.